The 18 T cell receptor beta chains below were found in one sample sequenced in a study of blood T cells in healthy people across ages. The second PCR ran about 6 to 11 cycles with a sample-barcoded 5' primer and J-beta primers. MiXCR was run by TCRdb on the 5' RACE reads, yielding one entry per CDR3 protein. There are under 1,100,000 distinct CDR3 sequences in the sample; approximately 25% occur only once, and around 0.75% lies in the top ten. These data also featured in a second study, about T cells of mothers and their children.

The sequencing input was blood. The receptor source for this set is a girl aged 2 to 10 in good health.

The table lists this clonotype with a few counts. The rearrangement uses TRBV13 and TRBJ1-2, with D perhaps matching TRBD1 (6 bases). Trimming removed 6 bases from V and 4 bases from J, with 15 bases in between. The CDR3 contains 14 residues. CDR1 and CDR2 (germline): PRHDT, FYEKMQ (reference sequence). The CDR3 DNA is TGTGCCAGCAGTTCCGGGACACTACCCTATGGCTACACCTTC. Protein: CASSSGTLPYGYTF.

The V call is TRBV5-1, the J call TRBJ2-5, with 8 bases matching TRBD2. The J call may not be correct, given that the DNA end is closer to TRBJ2-1. This CDR3 has 15 residues. Germline lookup yields CDR1 SGHRS and CDR2 YFSETQ. CDR3 DNA sequence: TGCGCCAGCAGCTTGGAAGGGGGACTAGAGCGTGAGCAGTTCTTC. Translated, it gives CASSLEGGLEREQFF.

The sample holds a few counts of this clonotype. The V and J genes are TRBV5-1 and TRBJ1-1; D is unresolved. The germline CDR1 and CDR2 sequences are SGHRS and YFSETQ. V was cut by 0 bases and J by 3 bases, with 9 bases left in between. The CDR3 loop spans 14 amino acids. The CDR3 loop reads CASSLEVLDTEAFF. Here the CDR3 DNA reads TGCGCCAGCAGCTTGGAGGTTCTTGACACTGAAGCTTTCTTT. The variable domain in full, completed from reference TRBV5-1 and TRBJ1-1, reads KAGVTQTPRYLIKTRGQQVTLSCSPISGHRSVSWYQQTPGQGLQFLFEYFSETQRNKGNFPGRFSGRQFSNSRSEMNVSTLELGDSALYLCASSLEVLDTEAFFGQGTRLTVV.

Worth noting for this clonotype: A junction boundary mismatches the germline segment, possibly from a read error. The chain carries TRBV20-1 and TRBJ1-5; possibly TRBD1 for D (5 bases). Germline V gene data show CDR1 as DFQATT and CDR2 as SNEGSKA (reference sequence). The CDR3 is 15 amino acids. CDR3 DNA sequence: TGCAGTGCTAGAGATCGTATGGGGGGGGATCAGCCCCACCATTTT. It is translated as CSARDRMGGDQPHHF.

This clonotype was seen a handful of times. The chain carries TRBV10-3 and TRBJ2-1; 7 nucleotides line up with TRBD1. The trim removed 2 bases at V and 7 bases at J, leaving 5 bases unmatched. CDR1 is ENHRY, CDR2 SYGVKD, per germline. There are 14 residues in the CDR3. This CDR3 is CAISESGTVNEQFF. The CDR3 region has the DNA TGTGCCATCAGTGAGAGTGGGACAGTGAATGAGCAGTTCTTC.

This clonotype was observed many times. The chain recombines TRBV6-2 or TRBV6-3 with TRBJ2-3, with 7 bases that match TRBD2. The CDR3 contains 17 residues. The germline V gene encodes CDR1 MNHEY and CDR2 SVGEGT. Unmatched junction bases numbered 16, after V lost 4 bases and J lost 6 bases. CDR3 region: CASSSTSRGIIIDTQYF. The CDR3 nucleotides read TGTGCCAGCAGTTCTACCTCGCGGGGGATTATAATTGATACGCAGTATTTT.

This clonotype was recorded a few times. The rearrangement links TRBV9 to TRBJ2-5; no clear D. With the DNA end fitting TRBJ2-7 better, the J assignment may be wrong. There are 15 residues in the CDR3. Germline CDR1 reads SGDLS; CDR2 reads YYNGEE. The CDR3 nucleotides read TGTGCCAGCAGCCCGTCGGTGGCGAAATCCTACGAGCAGTACTTC. Translated: CASSPSVAKSYEQYF.

V is TRBV27 and J is TRBJ2-1, with 11 nucleotides matching TRBD2. Germline-derived CDR1 and CDR2 are MNHEY and SMNVEV (reference sequence). Trimming cost V 5 bases and J 4 bases; bases outside gene matches: 7. The CDR3 consists of 16 residues. CDR3 sequence: CASSPQTSGEYNEQFF. The CDR3 nucleotides are TGTGCCAGCAGTCCACAGACTAGCGGGGAATACAATGAGCAGTTCTTC.

The rearrangement uses TRBV4-3 and TRBJ2-7, with a tentative D call TRBD1 (6 bases). The CDR3 sequence is 16 residues long. V gave up 0 bases and J gave up 0 bases, with 12 bases separating them. CDR1 LGHNA and CDR2 YSLEER come from the germline V gene. This CDR3 is CASSQDKGEPSYEQYF. CDR3 nucleotides: TGCGCCAGCAGCCAAGATAAGGGGGAACCCTCCTACGAGCAGTACTTC.

J is TRBJ2-7 and V is TRBV9; tentative D call: TRBD2 (6 bases). Trimming shortened V by 0 bases and J by 3 bases, and 16 bases separated the two germline ends. CDR1 and CDR2 (germline): SGDLS, YYNGEE. The CDR3 is 16 residues long. The CDR3 nucleotides read TGTGCCAGCAGCGTAGATAGCGTTAGCGGCCGCTACGAGCAGTACTTC. This gives the protein CASSVDSVSGRYEQYF. The full variable domain, with the rest looked up from reference TRBV9 and TRBJ2-7, is DSGVTQTPKHLITATGQRVTLRCSPRSGDLSVYWYQQSLDQGLQFLIQYYNGEERAKGNILERFSAQQFPDLHSELNLSSLELGDSALYFCASSVDSVSGRYEQYFGPGTRLTVT.

There are a few counts of this clonotype. The chain couples TRBV5-6 to TRBJ2-7; TRBD1 matches 7 bases. Germline CDR1 and CDR2: SGHDT and YYEEEE. Trimming at V came to 3 bases and at J to 6 bases, leaving 9 bases not matched to a gene. The CDR3 covers 14 residues. The chain's CDR3 is CASSSTGSSFEQYF. Written as DNA, the CDR3 is TGTGCCAGCAGCTCGACAGGGTCAAGTTTCGAGCAGTACTTC. Filled out from reference TRBV5-6 and TRBJ2-7, the complete variable domain reads DAGVTQSPTHLIKTRGQQVTLRCSPKSGHDTVSWYQQALGQGPQFIFQYYEEEERQRGNFPDRFSGHQFPNYSSELNVNALLLGDSALYLCASSSTGSSFEQYFGPGTRLTVT.

This clonotype was found a few times. The chain combines TRBV2 with TRBJ2-1; D unclear. There are 14 residues in the CDR3. V shed 5 bases and J shed 5 bases, with 13 bases lying between them. Germline values: CDR1 SNHLY, CDR2 FYNNEI. The DNA of the CDR3 is TGTGCCAGCAGTAAGACCCTCACTAACAATGAGCAGTTCTTC. Translation gives CASSKTLTNNEQFF.

This clonotype was observed a few times. V and J are TRBV4-2 and TRBJ2-1, with 8 bases fitting TRBD2. The CDR3 has 15 residues. Trimming cost V 4 bases and J 4 bases; bases outside gene matches: 6. The V gene's germline CDR1 is LGHNA and CDR2 YNFKEQ. CDR3 loop: CASSPIAGLYNEQFF. The DNA for the CDR3 is TGTGCCAGCAGCCCTATAGCGGGATTATACAATGAGCAGTTCTTC.

The V and J genes are TRBV28 and TRBJ1-6; TRBD1 matches 8 bases. The trim removed 5 bases at V and 7 bases at J, leaving 4 bases unmatched. The CDR3 contains 14 residues. Germline V CDR1 and CDR2: MDHEN, SYDVKM. This chain's CDR3 is CASSRTGINSPLHF. The CDR3 nucleotides are TGTGCCAGCAGTAGGACAGGGATAAATTCACCCCTCCACTTT.

V and J are TRBV7-9 and TRBJ1-4; D is ambiguous. The CDR3 consists of 13 residues. Trimming cost V 4 bases and J 4 bases, with 7 bases left between them. Germline CDR1 is SEHNR and CDR2 is FQNEAQ (reference sequence). The CDR3 region has the DNA TGTGCCAGCAGCTCACAGAATAATGAAAAACTGTTTTTT. This sequence encodes CASSSQNNEKLFF.

This clonotype showed up just a few times. The rearrangement uses TRBV4-1 and TRBJ1-2; tentative D call: TRBD1 (5 bases). Deletions cut 0 bases from V and 6 bases from J, with 20 bases between. Germline V gives CDR1 MGHRA, CDR2 YSYEKL. The CDR3 totals 17 residues. The DNA of the CDR3 is TGCGCCAGCAGCCAAGATAAGGGTTTGGGGACCGTTAATGGCTACACCTTC. Translated: CASSQDKGLGTVNGYTF.

This clonotype was picked up a small number of times. The genes are TRBV29-1 and TRBJ1-3; tentatively, D is TRBD1 (5 bases). Germline lookup yields CDR1 SQVTM and CDR2 ANQGSEA. The V gene lost 7 bases and the J gene lost 2 bases, with 9 bases spanning the gap. The CDR3 consists of 12 residues. The CDR3 DNA reads TGCAGCGCGCGACAGACTGGAAACACCATATATTTT. It encodes CSARQTGNTIYF.

This sequence joins TRBV9 and TRBJ2-5, with D unresolved. The tail of the sequence fits TRBJ2-1 better, so the J call may be wrong. This CDR3 has 11 amino acids. The germline gives CDR1 SGDLS, CDR2 YYNGEE. This chain's CDR3 is CASRAEDEQFF. The DNA for the CDR3 is TGTGCCAGCAGAGCAGAGGATGAGCAGTTCTTC.